The 16 T cell receptor beta chains listed next were all sequenced from one sample in a study of blood T cell repertoires in COVID-19. The method was immunoSEQ multiplex PCR; TCRdb's version includes in-frame clones alone and lacks a portion of them. Of fewer than 250,000 clones in the sample, about 90% were seen once. The sequenced sample consisted of peripheral blood. Receptor source: a man under 40 with acute or convalescent COVID-19.

Only a few counts were recorded for this clone. This rearrangement joins TRBV6-6 to TRBJ1-3; the match to TRBD1 covers 10 bases. The CDR3 runs to 13 residues. V was clipped by 8 bases and J by 3 bases; unmatched bases: 1. CDR1 MNHNY and CDR2 SVGAGI come from the germline V gene (reference sequence). CDR3 sequence reads: CASRDRGGNTIYF. As DNA, the CDR3 is TGTGCCAGCCGGGACAGGGGTGGAAACACCATATATTTT.

The rearrangement links TRBV5-6 to TRBJ1-4; TRBD1 agrees at 7 bases. This CDR3 is built from 15 residues. CDR1 is SGHDT and CDR2 is YYEEEE in the germline V gene. Trimming at V came to 4 bases and at J to 3 bases, leaving 6 bases not matched to a gene. The CDR3 coding sequence is TGTGCCAGCAGCCAATTTGACAGGGCTAATGAAAAACTGTTTTTT. It is translated as CASSQFDRANEKLFF.

V usage is TRBV5-1 and J usage is TRBJ2-5; 7 bases align to TRBD1. Germline trimming cut 5 bases from V and 2 bases from J; bases unmatched to any gene: 9. The CDR3 is 15 residues long. Germline assignment: CDR1 SGHRS and CDR2 YFSETQ. The CDR3 bases are TGCGCCAGCAGTTCTACTCCGGGACAGCAAGAGACCCAGTACTTC. Protein sequence: CASSSTPGQQETQYF. Drawing the rest from reference TRBV5-1 and TRBJ2-5, the complete variable domain is KAGVTQTPRYLIKTRGQQVTLSCSPISGHRSVSWYQQTPGQGLQFLFEYFSETQRNKGNFPGRFSGRQFSNSRSEMNVSTLELGDSALYLCASSSTPGQQETQYFGPGTRLLVL.

The genes are TRBV6-5 and TRBJ2-7, with 8 bases matching TRBD1. V trimming: 7 bases; J trimming: 3 bases; junction bases outside the gene matches: 8. The germline gives CDR1 MNHEY, CDR2 SVGAGI. The CDR3 extends over 14 amino acids. CDR3 sequence: CASIATGDVYEQYF. The CDR3 region has the DNA TGTGCCAGCATCGCGACAGGGGACGTCTACGAGCAGTACTTC.

This clone was counted once. The chain recombines TRBV5-1 with TRBJ1-2; D remains ambiguous. Germline V gene sequence: CDR1 SGHRS, CDR2 YFSETQ. V was trimmed by 0 bases and J by 5 bases, leaving 14 bases between them. This CDR3 comprises 15 residues. The chain's CDR3 is CASSLAPGIPYGYTF. In nucleotides, the CDR3 is TGCGCCAGCAGCTTGGCGCCGGGTATACCGTATGGCTACACCTTC.

The chain has TRBV6-6 and TRBJ2-6, with 9 bases matching TRBD2. Trimming at V came to 6 bases and at J to 0 bases, leaving 3 bases not matched to a gene. Germline assignment: CDR1 MNHNY and CDR2 SVGAGI (reference sequence). CDR3 length equals 16 residues. CDR3 sequence reads: CASRAGGLSGANVLTF. The CDR3 nucleotides read TGTGCCAGCAGAGCGGGGGGTCTCTCTGGGGCCAACGTCCTGACTTTC.

The rearrangement links TRBV14 to TRBJ2-7; 10 positions match TRBD2. Germline loops: CDR1 SGHDN, CDR2 FVKESK. J gave up 4 bases and V 1 base, and 4 bases lay outside the gene matches. The CDR3 is made up of 15 amino acids. The CDR3, as DNA: TGTGCCAGCAGCCAAGCTAGCGGGGGCACATACGAGCAGTACTTC. Its protein is CASSQASGGTYEQYF.

Regarding this clone: Other DNA sequences in the same sample also yield this CDR3. This chain uses TRBV10-3 with TRBJ2-5; D is undetermined. Germline CDR1 reads ENHRY; CDR2 reads SYGVKD. Trimming shortened V by 3 bases and J by 2 bases, and 7 bases separated the two germline ends. This CDR3 is 13 amino acids long. The DNA for the CDR3 is TGTGCCATCAGTGACAGGATTCAAGAGACCCAGTACTTC. Protein product: CAISDRIQETQYF.

The rearrangement uses TRBV28 and TRBJ1-4, with D tentatively TRBD1 (5 bases). Germline V gene data show CDR1 as MDHEN and CDR2 as SYDVKM. Trimming pared 5 bases from V and 8 bases from J, leaving 18 bases between. The CDR3 is made up of 15 amino acids. CDR3 protein: CASSPTGTLSEKLFF. CDR3 DNA: TGTGCCAGCAGTCCAACCGGGACTTTGAGCGAAAAACTGTTTTTT.

The rearrangement joins TRBV11-2 to TRBJ1-3, with 7 bases lining up with TRBD1. This CDR3 spans 15 amino acids. V gave up 4 bases and J gave up 2 bases; unmatched junction bases: 5. Germline V gives CDR1 SGHAT, CDR2 FQNNGV. In DNA, the CDR3 is TGTGCCAGCAGCTCCCTGGGACAGCCTGGAAACACCATATATTTT. Translated: CASSSLGQPGNTIYF.

A single count supports this clone. The gene calls are TRBV6-5 and TRBJ2-5; 10 bases agree with TRBD2. The J segment lost 2 bases and the V segment lost 0 bases, leaving 3 bases of the junction unmatched. This CDR3 region has 16 residues. Germline V gene data show CDR1 as MNHEY and CDR2 as SVGAGI. CDR3 loop: CASSYSLLAGQETQYF. In DNA, the CDR3 is TGTGCCAGCAGTTACTCGTTACTAGCGGGGCAAGAGACCCAGTACTTC.

This chain links TRBV5-1 with TRBJ2-7, with TRBD1 matching over 10 bases. Germline V CDR1 and CDR2: SGHRS, YFSETQ. V was pared by 3 bases and J by 1 base, with 4 bases of the junction left unmatched. The length of the CDR3 is 15 residues. The CDR3 protein is CASSWGQGSSYEQYF. CDR3 nucleotide sequence: TGCGCCAGCAGCTGGGGACAGGGGTCTTCCTACGAGCAGTACTTC.

For this clone: The junction and the germline gene differ at one end; a read error may be behind it. The chain links TRBV13 to TRBJ2-1; 11 nucleotides match TRBD1. Germline V lookup: CDR1 PRHDT, CDR2 FYEKMQ (reference sequence). This CDR3 is 14 amino acids long. The CDR3 reads CASSLGQGANEQFF. The CDR3 bases are TGTGCCAGCAGCCTAGGACAGGGGGCAAATGAGCAGTTCTTC.

The gene calls are TRBV29-1 and TRBJ2-5; 7 bases map to TRBD2. CDR3 length equals 12 residues. The V gene's germline CDR1 is SQVTM and CDR2 ANQGSEA. With 7 bases clipped from V and 5 bases from J, the junction kept 7 bases outside the gene matches. The CDR3 coding sequence is TGCAGCGATACTAGGGGAGGGGAGACCCAGTACTTC. Translated: CSDTRGGETQYF.

J is TRBJ1-2 and V is TRBV5-1; 11 bases align to TRBD1. This CDR3 has 17 amino acids. Germline CDR1 and CDR2: SGHRS and YFSETQ. J lost 4 bases, V lost 0 bases, and 8 bases had no gene match. The CDR3: CASSLGAGQGVLYGYTF. The CDR3 DNA follows: TGCGCCAGCAGCTTGGGCGCGGGACAGGGGGTCCTCTATGGCTACACCTTC.

This chain connects TRBV7-2 to TRBJ1-5; D unclear. Germline-derived CDR1 and CDR2 are SGHTA and FQGNSA. The CDR3 is 13 amino acids. V was clipped by 4 bases and J by 3 bases, with 7 bases between them. CDR3: CASSSQYNQPQHF. The CDR3 DNA follows: TGTGCCAGCAGCTCACAATACAATCAGCCCCAGCATTTT.